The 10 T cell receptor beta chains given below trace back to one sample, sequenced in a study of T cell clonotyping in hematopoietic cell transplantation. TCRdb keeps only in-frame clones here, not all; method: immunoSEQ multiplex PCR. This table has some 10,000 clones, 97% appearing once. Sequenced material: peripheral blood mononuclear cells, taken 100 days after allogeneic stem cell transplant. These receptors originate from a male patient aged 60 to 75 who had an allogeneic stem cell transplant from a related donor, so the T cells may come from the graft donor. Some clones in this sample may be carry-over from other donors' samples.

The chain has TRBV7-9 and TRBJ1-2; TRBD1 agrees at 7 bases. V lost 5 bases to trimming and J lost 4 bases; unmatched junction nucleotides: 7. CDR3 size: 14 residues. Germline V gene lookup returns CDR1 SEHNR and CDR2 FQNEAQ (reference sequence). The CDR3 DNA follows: TGTGCCAGCAGCCGACAGGGTCCGGGCTATGGCTACACCTTC. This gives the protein CASSRQGPGYGYTF.

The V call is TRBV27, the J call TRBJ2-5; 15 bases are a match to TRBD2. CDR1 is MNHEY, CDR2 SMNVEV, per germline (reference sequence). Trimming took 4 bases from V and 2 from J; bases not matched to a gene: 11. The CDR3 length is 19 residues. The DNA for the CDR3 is TGTGCCAGCAGTTCGATGCGGGGACTAGCGGGGGGTGGACAAGAGACCCAGTACTTC. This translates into CASSSMRGLAGGGQETQYF.

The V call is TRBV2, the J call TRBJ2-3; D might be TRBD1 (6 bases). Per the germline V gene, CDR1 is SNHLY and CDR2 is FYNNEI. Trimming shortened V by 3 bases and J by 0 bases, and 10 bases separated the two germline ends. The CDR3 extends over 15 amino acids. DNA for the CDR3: TGTGCCAGCAGTGATGGGGGCGGAAGCACAGATACGCAGTATTTT. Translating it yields CASSDGGGSTDTQYF.

DNA of the CDR3: TGTGCCAGCAGTGAATATAACAGGGGCCAGCCCCAGCATTTT. Translated, it gives CASSEYNRGQPQHF. The V call is TRBV25-1, the J call TRBJ1-5, with 7 bases matching TRBD1. Germline V gene sequence: CDR1 MGHDK, CDR2 SYGVNS. The V and J ends lost 0 bases and 7 bases, in that order; junction bases with no gene match: 3. This CDR3 is built from 14 residues.

The CDR3 here is CASMVVLAIGFF. CDR3 bases: TGTGCCAGCATGGTGGTTTTGGCTATTGGGTTCTTC. J is TRBJ2-1 and V is TRBV6-4; D gene uncertain. The germline V gene has CDR1 MRHNA and CDR2 SNTAGT. This CDR3 is built from 12 residues. V was trimmed by 7 bases and J by 15 bases, leaving 19 bases between them.

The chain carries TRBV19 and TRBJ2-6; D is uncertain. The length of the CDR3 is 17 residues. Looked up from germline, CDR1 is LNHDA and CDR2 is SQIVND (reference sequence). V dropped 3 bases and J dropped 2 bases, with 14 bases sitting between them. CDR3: CASSIFGAVPGANVLTF. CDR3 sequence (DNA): TGTGCCAGTAGTATTTTTGGCGCGGTCCCTGGGGCCAACGTCCTGACTTTC.

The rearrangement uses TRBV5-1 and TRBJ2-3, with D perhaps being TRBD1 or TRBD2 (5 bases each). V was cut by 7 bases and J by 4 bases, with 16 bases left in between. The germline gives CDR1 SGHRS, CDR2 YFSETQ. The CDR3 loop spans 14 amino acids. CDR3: CASGVPGQADTQYF. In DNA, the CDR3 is TGCGCCAGCGGCGTCCCGGGGCAGGCAGATACGCAGTATTTT.

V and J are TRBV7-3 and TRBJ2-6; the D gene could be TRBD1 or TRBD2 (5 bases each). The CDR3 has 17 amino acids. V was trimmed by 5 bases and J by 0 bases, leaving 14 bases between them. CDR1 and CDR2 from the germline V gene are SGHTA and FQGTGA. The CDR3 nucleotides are TGTGCCAGCAGCGAGCGCCCAGGGAGCTCTGGGGCCAACGTCCTGACTTTC. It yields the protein CASSERPGSSGANVLTF.

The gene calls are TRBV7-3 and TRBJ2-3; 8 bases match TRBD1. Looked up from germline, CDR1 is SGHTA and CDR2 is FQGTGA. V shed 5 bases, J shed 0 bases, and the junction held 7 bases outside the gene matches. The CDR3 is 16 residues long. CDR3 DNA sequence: TGTGCCAGCAGCCCCAACCGACAGGGGAGCACAGATACGCAGTATTTT. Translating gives CASSPNRQGSTDTQYF. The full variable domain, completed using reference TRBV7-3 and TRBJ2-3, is GAGVSQTPSNKVTEKGKYVELRCDPISGHTALYWYRQSLGQGPEFLIYFQGTGAADDSGLPNDRFFAVRPEGSVSTLKIQRTERGDSAVYLCASSPNRQGSTDTQYFGPGTRLTVL.

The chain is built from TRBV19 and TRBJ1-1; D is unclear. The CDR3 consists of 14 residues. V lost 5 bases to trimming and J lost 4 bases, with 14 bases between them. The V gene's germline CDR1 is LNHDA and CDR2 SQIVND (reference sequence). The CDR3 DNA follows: TGTGCCAGTAGTCCTCTGGCCCGGGGCACTGAAGCTTTCTTT. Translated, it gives CASSPLARGTEAFF.